This TCR beta chain emerged from a study of shared clonotypes between healthy human individuals. Germline V CDR1 and CDR2: MGHRA, YSYEKL. The CDR3 extends over 16 amino acids. The V and J ends lost 1 base and 0 bases respectively, with 10 bases between them. The repertoire was sequenced with immunoSEQ multiplex PCR; TCRdb's copy has only in-frame clones and lacks some. The repertoire has approximately 500,000 clones, over 75% of them found once; the top ten carry approximately 12%. Each of the donors was a healthy adult who was HIV-negative and had not had a recent acute infection or vaccination. In its sample, this clone was seen many times.

Sequences were obtained from PBMCs. This receptor was obtained from a woman aged 40 to 55 in good health. Some clones in this sample may be carry-over from other donors' samples. The chain is built from TRBV4-1 and TRBJ2-4; no firm D call. This CDR3 is CASSQGFTLAKNIQYF. The DNA for the CDR3 is TGCGCCAGCAGCCAAGGGTTCACGCTAGCCAAAAACATTCAGTACTTC.